Listed here is a single T cell receptor (beta chain). This sample was taken from a study of blood T cell repertoires in COVID-19. Study summary: The United States, Italy and Spain provided the acute and convalescent COVID-19 samples. The cDNA or gDNA used as material had been derived from T cells, B-cell-depleted T cells, or PBMCs.

The J segment lost 0 bases and the V segment lost 2 bases, leaving 8 bases of the junction unmatched. The germline V gene encodes CDR1 SGHAT and CDR2 FQNNGV. The CDR3 extends over 17 amino acids. Source study methods: Estimated nucleated cell counts came from reference gene primer amplification. Sequenced by immunoSEQ multiplex PCR; TCRdb stores in-frame clones only, minus some. That table furnishes V, J and clone size, whereas the DNA furnished D and trimming. The sample lists approximately 210,000 clones, approximately 85% seen once, with roughly 7.6% in the top ten. This chain joins TRBV11-2 and TRBJ2-3, with 7 bases lining up with TRBD2. The sample taken for sequencing was peripheral blood. The sequence was collected from a woman between 45 and 60 years old with active or convalescent COVID-19. In DNA form, the CDR3 reads TGTGCCAGCAGCTTACCCCGACTAGCCGTAAGCACAGATACGCAGTATTTT. Translating gives CASSLPRLAVSTDTQYF.